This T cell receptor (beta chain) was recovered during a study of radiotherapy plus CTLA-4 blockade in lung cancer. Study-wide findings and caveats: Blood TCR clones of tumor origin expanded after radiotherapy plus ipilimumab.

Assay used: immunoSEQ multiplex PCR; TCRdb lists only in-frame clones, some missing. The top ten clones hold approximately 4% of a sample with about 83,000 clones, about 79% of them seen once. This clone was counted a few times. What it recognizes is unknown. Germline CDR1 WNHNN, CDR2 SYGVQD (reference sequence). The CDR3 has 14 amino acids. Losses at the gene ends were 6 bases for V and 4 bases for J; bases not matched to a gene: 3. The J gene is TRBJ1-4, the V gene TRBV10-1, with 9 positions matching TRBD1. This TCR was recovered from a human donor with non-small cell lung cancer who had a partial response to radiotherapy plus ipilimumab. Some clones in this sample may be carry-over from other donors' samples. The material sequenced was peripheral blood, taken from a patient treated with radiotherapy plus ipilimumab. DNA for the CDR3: TGCGCCAGCAGCCCGGGACAGGGTAATGAAAAACTGTTTTTT. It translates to CASSPGQGNEKLFF.